In terms of frequency, the clone carrying this T cell receptor (beta chain) is medium-sized. The antigen is unknown. Per germline, CDR1 DFQATT and CDR2 SNEGSKA (reference sequence). This CDR3 region has 12 residues. It was negative magnetic separation that enriched the total CD8+ T cells. This record comes from a study of human CD8 memory T cell subsets. Sequencing libraries of TCR beta were made by UMI-labeled 5' RACE. Reprocessing the 5' RACE reads, TCRdb reports a single entry for every CDR3 protein and omits DNA. Reported are approximately 3,100 distinct CDR3 sequences; the ten largest clones contain around a third. The study's findings and limits: Stem-like memory T cells and precursor exhausted T cells had repertoires that overlapped very little.

Sample: CD8+ T cells from PBMCs. This sequence originates from a human donor in good health. The chain employs TRBV20-1 and TRBJ1-1. CDR3 region: CSANVGDTEAFF.